Listed here are 31 T cell receptor beta chains from one sample, sequenced in a study of T cell repertoires in ileal Crohn's disease. Documented time point: inflamed ileum from the surgical specimen. The assay was immunoSEQ multiplex PCR, and TCRdb's table has in-frame clones only and misses some. The table records roughly 8,000 clones, approximately 85% of them present only once. Sequences were obtained from ileal tissue. The receptors derive from an adult with Crohn's disease.

The J gene is TRBJ2-5, the V gene TRBV5-1; D gene unclear. The CDR3 sequence is 13 residues long. Germline values: CDR1 SGHRS, CDR2 YFSETQ. V lost 2 bases, J lost 0 bases, and 5 bases lay in between. The CDR3 here is CASSLSNQETQYF. The CDR3 bases are TGCGCCAGCAGCTTATCGAACCAAGAGACCCAGTACTTC.

The chain joins TRBV5-4 to TRBJ1-1; D may be TRBD1 (5 bases). This CDR3 region has 13 residues. Germline CDR1 reads SGHNT; CDR2 reads YYREEE (reference sequence). Trimming pared 3 bases from V and 3 bases from J, leaving 9 bases between. CDR3 DNA sequence: TGTGCCAGCAGCTGGGGGGGGGACACTGAAGCTTTCTTT. Translation: CASSWGGDTEAFF.

The chain is built from TRBV18 and TRBJ1-4, with a tentative D call TRBD1 (5 bases). The CDR3 consists of 13 residues. In germline, CDR1 is KGHSH, CDR2 LQKENI. V lost 4 bases to trimming and J lost 4 bases, with 7 bases between them. The CDR3 region has the DNA TGTGCCAGCTCACGGGGGTATAATGAAAAACTGTTTTTT. The encoded protein is CASSRGYNEKLFF. Combining the CDR3 with reference TRBV18 and TRBJ1-4 gives the whole variable domain NAGVMQNPRHLVRRRGQEARLRCSPMKGHSHVYWYRQLPEEGLKFMVYLQKENIIDESGMPKERFSAEFPKEGPSILRIQQVVRGDSAAYFCASSRGYNEKLFFGSGTQLSVL.

J is TRBJ2-2 and V is TRBV9; TRBD2 aligns across 11 bases. There are 17 residues in the CDR3. Germline CDR1 reads SGDLS; CDR2 reads YYNGEE. V was clipped by 3 bases and J by 1 base; unmatched bases: 5. Here the CDR3 reads CASSATSGVWNTGELFF. The CDR3 nucleotides read TGTGCCAGCAGCGCGACTAGCGGGGTTTGGAACACCGGGGAGCTGTTTTTT.

As concerns this clone: This sample includes further DNA sequences coding for the same CDR3. The V and J genes are TRBV6-6 and TRBJ2-7; 9 bases agree with TRBD2. Trimming took 2 bases from V and 4 from J; bases not matched to a gene: 0. This CDR3 spans 13 amino acids. Germline CDR1 is MNHNY and CDR2 is SVGAGI (reference sequence). CDR3 region: CASSYLAGYEQYF. CDR3 bases: TGTGCCAGCAGTTACCTAGCGGGGTACGAGCAGTACTTC.

This clone was picked up one time. The V and J genes are TRBV9 and TRBJ2-7; 9 nucleotides agree with TRBD1. The CDR3 has 14 amino acids. In germline, CDR1 is SGDLS, CDR2 YYNGEE. V lost 0 bases to trimming and J lost 7 bases; unmatched junction nucleotides: 5. The CDR3 DNA sequence: TGTGCCAGCAGCGTAGCACAGGGGGCTGGAGAGCAGTACTTC. This encodes CASSVAQGAGEQYF.

The chain has TRBV19 and TRBJ1-5; TRBD1 agrees at 9 bases. This CDR3 contains 14 residues. Per the germline V gene, CDR1 is LNHDA and CDR2 is SQIVND (reference sequence). The ends lost 8 bases at V and 5 bases at J; junction bases unmatched: 7. The CDR3 sequence: CASGGTGGYQPQHF. The CDR3 nucleotides read TGTGCCAGTGGTGGAACAGGGGGCTATCAGCCCCAGCATTTT.

This sequence joins TRBV2 and TRBJ1-1, with D tentatively TRBD1 (5 bases). The CDR3 is made up of 17 amino acids. Trimming took off 7 bases at V and 3 bases at J, with 24 bases between the two ends. Germline-derived CDR1 and CDR2 are SNHLY and FYNNEI. This chain's CDR3 is CASIGNSKGRMDTEAFF. Written as DNA, the CDR3 is TGTGCCAGCATAGGGAACTCTAAGGGGAGGATGGACACTGAAGCTTTCTTT. Variable domain in full (rest from reference TRBV2 and TRBJ1-1): EPEVTQTPSHQVTQMGQEVILRCVPISNHLYFYWYRQILGQKVEFLVSFYNNEISEKSEIFDDQFSVERPDGSNFTLKIRSTKLEDSAMYFCASIGNSKGRMDTEAFFGQGTRLTVV.

The V gene is TRBV29-1, the J gene TRBJ1-4, with D tentatively TRBD1 (5 bases). The length of the CDR3 is 14 residues. Trimming pared 6 bases from V and 5 bases from J, leaving 16 bases between. CDR1 SQVTM and CDR2 ANQGSEA come from the germline V gene. CDR3 sequence (DNA): TGCAGCGTCCAGACGGGGGTAGGAAATGAAAAACTGTTTTTT. Translated: CSVQTGVGNEKLFF.

This sequence joins TRBV5-8 and TRBJ1-1, with D possibly matching TRBD1 (5 bases). The V end lost 0 bases, the J end lost 0 bases, and 9 bases lay between the germline ends. Per germline, CDR1 SGHTS and CDR2 YDEGEE. The CDR3 covers 15 residues. CDR3 sequence: CASSLAGNLNTEAFF. For the CDR3, the DNA is TGTGCCAGCAGCTTGGCAGGGAATTTGAACACTGAAGCTTTCTTT.

V is TRBV5-1 and J is TRBJ2-3; D tentatively reads TRBD1 or TRBD2 (6 bases each). The CDR3 covers 16 residues. V was pared by 4 bases and J by 3 bases, with 18 bases between. Germline V gene sequence: CDR1 SGHRS, CDR2 YFSETQ. The CDR3 region is CASSQQGGGVTDTQYF. In nucleotides, the CDR3 is TGCGCCAGCAGCCAACAGGGAGGAGGAGTGACAGATACGCAGTATTTT.

This clone rates as medium-sized. This rearrangement joins TRBV6-1 to TRBJ2-3, with D maybe TRBD2 (5 bases). This CDR3 is 12 amino acids long. Germline values: CDR1 MNHNS, CDR2 SASEGT. The V end lost 8 bases, the J end lost 3 bases, and 9 bases lay between the germline ends. CDR3 coding DNA: TGTGCCAGCCATAGGGAGACAGATACGCAGTATTTT. It translates to CASHRETDTQYF.

A few counts support this clone. The chain recombines TRBV5-5 with TRBJ2-7; D is perhaps TRBD2 (7 bases). The V and J ends lost 2 bases and 4 bases respectively, with 19 bases between them. The V gene's germline CDR1 is SGHKS and CDR2 YYEKEE (reference sequence). The CDR3 length is 16 residues. The CDR3 here is CASSFRGGGLEYEQYF. For the CDR3, the DNA is TGTGCCAGCAGCTTCCGCGGGGGCGGGCTGGAATACGAGCAGTACTTC.

This sequence joins TRBV18 and TRBJ1-1; possibly TRBD1 for D (5 bases). This CDR3 comprises 15 residues. Trimming shortened V by 3 bases and J by 5 bases, and 16 bases separated the two germline ends. Germline V gene lookup returns CDR1 KGHSH and CDR2 LQKENI. CDR3 region: CASSPGVSLRTEAFF. The CDR3 DNA sequence: TGTGCCAGCTCACCGGGGGTGAGTTTAAGGACTGAAGCTTTCTTT.

This clone has just one count. This rearrangement joins TRBV27 to TRBJ1-4; no firm D call. CDR3 length: 13 amino acids. The germline V gene has CDR1 MNHEY and CDR2 SMNVEV (reference sequence). V was pared by 11 bases and J by 0 bases, with 10 bases between. The CDR3 DNA follows: TGTGCCTCCCAGAGGACAACTAATGAAAAACTGTTTTTT. It yields the protein CASQRTTNEKLFF.

This clone was detected only once. The chain combines TRBV6-1 with TRBJ2-7, with 8 bases matching TRBD2. Per the germline V gene, CDR1 is MNHNS and CDR2 is SASEGT. J gave up 3 bases and V 8 bases, and 12 bases lay outside the gene matches. The CDR3 spans 15 residues. The CDR3 coding sequence is TGTGCCAGCTTTCGGGGGGGCAGCGCAGTCTACGAGCAGTACTTC. Its protein product is CASFRGGSAVYEQYF.

Turning to this clone: No DNA is shown, since the ends of the CDR3 on it are uncertain; the CDR3 is the one TCRdb lists. The gene calls are TRBV21-1 and TRBJ2-7; TRBD1, the table's D call, lacks a check against the DNA. TRBV21-1 is recorded as a pseudogene. The CDR3 length is 19 residues, termini included. The chain's CDR3 is CASSKVGTGTGGVLDEQYF.

The chain recombines TRBV2 with TRBJ2-7; D may be TRBD2 (6 bases). Trimming stripped 6 bases from V and 5 bases from J, with 17 bases between. CDR3 length: 14 residues. Germline lookup yields CDR1 SNHLY and CDR2 FYNNEI. Here the CDR3 reads CASRSGTQADEQYF. Written as DNA, the CDR3 is TGTGCCAGCAGATCCGGGACTCAGGCCGACGAGCAGTACTTC.

The V call is TRBV6-5, the J call TRBJ1-4; D remains ambiguous. CDR1 MNHEY and CDR2 SVGAGI come from the germline V gene. CDR3 length equals 14 residues. Trimming pared 4 bases from V and 7 bases from J, leaving 13 bases between. DNA of the CDR3: TGTGCCAGCAGTTCCTCGGAGTCCCCTGAAAAACTGTTTTTT. Its protein is CASSSSESPEKLFF.

This clone was seen a single time. The V and J genes are TRBV4-3 and TRBJ2-2, with TRBD2 matching over 13 bases. This CDR3 has 18 residues. V shed 3 bases and J 1 base; nucleotides not matched to a gene: 5. Germline assignment: CDR1 LGHNA and CDR2 YSLEER. The DNA for the CDR3 is TGCGCCAGCAGCCAGCCGACTAGCGGGAGGATGAACACCGGGGAGCTGTTTTTT. Translation gives CASSQPTSGRMNTGELFF.

The count of this clone is one. This chain links TRBV10-3 with TRBJ1-1; D gene ambiguous. In germline, CDR1 is ENHRY, CDR2 SYGVKD. This CDR3 region has 12 residues. V gave up 2 bases and J gave up 5 bases, with 6 bases separating them. CDR3 bases: TGTGCCATCAGTGAGAGGGAGACTGAAGCTTTCTTT. It specifies CAISERETEAFF.

This chain connects TRBV27 to TRBJ2-3; 7 nucleotides line up with TRBD2. This CDR3 is built from 16 residues. V lost 10 bases, J lost 4 bases, and 17 bases stayed unmatched. Germline V gives CDR1 MNHEY, CDR2 SMNVEV (reference sequence). The CDR3 DNA follows: TGTGCCACCCGGGGTTGGGAGGGCCTGAAAGCAGATACGCAGTATTTT. Protein sequence: CATRGWEGLKADTQYF.

This clone was counted only a few times. This chain connects TRBV19 to TRBJ1-1, with 8 bases identical to TRBD1. The V gene's germline CDR1 is LNHDA and CDR2 SQIVND (reference sequence). The trim removed 6 bases at V and 5 bases at J, leaving 8 bases unmatched. This CDR3 is 14 amino acids long. Written as DNA, the CDR3 is TGTGCCAGTAGCCCGGGACAGGTGAGGACTGAAGCTTTCTTT. It is translated as CASSPGQVRTEAFF.

V and J are TRBV18 and TRBJ1-1; D might be TRBD1 (6 bases). Germline-derived CDR1 and CDR2 are KGHSH and LQKENI. This CDR3 has 15 amino acids. Trimming pared 3 bases from V and 3 bases from J, leaving 14 bases between. The DNA of the CDR3 is TGTGCCAGCTCACCCACAGGGATGAAGGACACTGAAGCTTTCTTT. It encodes CASSPTGMKDTEAFF.

The rearrangement uses TRBV15 and TRBJ1-5; D possibly corresponds to TRBD1 (5 bases). The germline V gene has CDR1 LNHNV and CDR2 YYDKDF (reference sequence). V was shortened by 1 base and J by 3 bases, with 13 bases between the two germline ends. The CDR3 consists of 16 residues. The CDR3 nucleotides read TGTGCCACCAGCAGAGCTATGGCAGGGATCAATCAGCCCCAGCATTTT. This translates into CATSRAMAGINQPQHF.

This chain uses TRBV11-3 with TRBJ2-1; 11 bases map to TRBD2. Germline V gene data show CDR1 as SGHNT and CDR2 as YENEEA. V lost 5 bases to trimming and J lost 8 bases; unmatched junction nucleotides: 11. The CDR3 length is 16 residues. In nucleotides, the CDR3 is TGTGCCAGCAGCCCGTGGACTAGCGGGCGGGGGGATGAGCAGTTCTTC. Amino acid sequence: CASSPWTSGRGDEQFF.

The J gene is TRBJ1-3, the V gene TRBV25-1, with D possibly matching TRBD1 (5 bases). CDR3 length: 14 amino acids. CDR1 and CDR2 from the germline V gene are MGHDK and SYGVNS. Deletions cut 3 bases from V and 2 bases from J, with 8 bases between. The CDR3 sequence: CASSDGRAGNTIYF. CDR3 nucleotide sequence: TGTGCCAGCAGTGATGGCAGGGCTGGAAACACCATATATTTT.

Regarding this clone: The sample holds other DNA sequences that translate to the same CDR3. The rearrangement uses TRBV19 and TRBJ2-7, with 7 bases identical to TRBD2. This CDR3 is built from 14 residues. J lost 2 bases, V lost 0 bases, and 1 base had no gene match. CDR1 is LNHDA and CDR2 is SQIVND in the germline V gene (reference sequence). CDR3: CASSIEGGPYEQYF. CDR3 nucleotides: TGTGCCAGTAGTATAGAGGGAGGGCCCTACGAGCAGTACTTC. Using reference TRBV19 and TRBJ2-7 for the parts outside the CDR3, the full variable domain is DGGITQSPKYLFRKEGQNVTLSCEQNLNHDAMYWYRQDPGQGLRLIYYSQIVNDFQKGDIAEGYSVSREKKESFPLTVTSAQKNPTAFYLCASSIEGGPYEQYFGPGTRLTVT.

The chain recombines TRBV11-2 with TRBJ2-7; 9 bases fit TRBD1. CDR3 length equals 12 residues. The germline V gene encodes CDR1 SGHAT and CDR2 FQNNGV. The ends lost 5 bases at V and 7 bases at J; junction bases unmatched: 3. This chain's CDR3 is CASSLDRGEQYF. The DNA of the CDR3 is TGTGCCAGCAGCCTCGACAGGGGGGAGCAGTACTTC.

The chain carries TRBV7-6 and TRBJ1-2; possible D gene TRBD1, 6 bases. The CDR3 length is 13 residues. From germline, CDR1 is SGHVS and CDR2 FNYEAQ. The V end was cut by 5 bases, the J end by 4 bases, with 11 bases between. CDR3 nucleotides: TGTGCCAGCAGCCCGACAGGCACCTATGGCTACACCTTC. Encoded protein: CASSPTGTYGYTF. Variable domain in full (rest from reference TRBV7-6 and TRBJ1-2): GAGVSQSPRYKVTKRGQDVALRCDPISGHVSLYWYRQALGQGPEFLTYFNYEAQQDKSGLPNDRFSAERPEGSISTLTIQRTEQRDSAMYRCASSPTGTYGYTFGSGTRLTVV.

This clone is a singleton in its sample. This chain uses TRBV7-2 with TRBJ1-5; D is undetermined. The V gene's germline CDR1 is SGHTA and CDR2 FQGNSA. This CDR3 has 15 amino acids. V shed 5 bases and J shed 4 bases, with 15 bases lying between them. The chain's CDR3 is CASSTQARLNQPQHF. In DNA, the CDR3 is TGTGCCAGCAGCACGCAAGCCAGATTGAATCAGCCCCAGCATTTT. The variable domain in full, completed from reference TRBV7-2 and TRBJ1-5, reads GAGVSQSPSNKVTEKGKDVELRCDPISGHTALYWYRQSLGQGLEFLIYFQGNSAPDKSGLPSDRFSAERTGGSVSTLTIQRTQQEDSAVYLCASSTQARLNQPQHFGDGTRLSIL.